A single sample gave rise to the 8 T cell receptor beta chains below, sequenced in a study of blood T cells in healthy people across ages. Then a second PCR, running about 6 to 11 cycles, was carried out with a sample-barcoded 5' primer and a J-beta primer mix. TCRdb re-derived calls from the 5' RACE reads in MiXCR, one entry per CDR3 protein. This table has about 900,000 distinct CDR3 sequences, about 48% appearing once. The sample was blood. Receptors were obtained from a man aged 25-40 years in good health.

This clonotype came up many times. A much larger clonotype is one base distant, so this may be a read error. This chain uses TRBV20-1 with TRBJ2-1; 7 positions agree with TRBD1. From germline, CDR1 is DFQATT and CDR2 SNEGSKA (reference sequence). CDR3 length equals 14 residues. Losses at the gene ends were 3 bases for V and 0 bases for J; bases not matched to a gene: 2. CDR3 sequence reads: CSASGDSSYNEQFF. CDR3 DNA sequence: TGCAGTGCTAGTGGGGACAGCTCCTACAATGAGCAGTTCTTC.

The CDR3 nucleotides read TGCGCCAGCAGACCTGGGACTAGCCTCGTCACAGATACGCAGTATTTT. Protein: CASRPGTSLVTDTQYF. The chain links TRBV5-1 to TRBJ2-3; TRBD2 agrees at 9 bases. V shed 5 bases and J 2 bases; nucleotides not matched to a gene: 9. Germline CDR1 and CDR2: SGHRS and YFSETQ. The CDR3 is made up of 16 amino acids.

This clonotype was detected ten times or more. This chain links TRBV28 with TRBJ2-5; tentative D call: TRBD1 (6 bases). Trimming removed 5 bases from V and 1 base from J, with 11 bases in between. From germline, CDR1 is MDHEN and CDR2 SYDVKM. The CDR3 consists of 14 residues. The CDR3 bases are TGTGCCAGCAGTCGACAGACAGGCCAAGAGACCCAGTACTTC. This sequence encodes CASSRQTGQETQYF.

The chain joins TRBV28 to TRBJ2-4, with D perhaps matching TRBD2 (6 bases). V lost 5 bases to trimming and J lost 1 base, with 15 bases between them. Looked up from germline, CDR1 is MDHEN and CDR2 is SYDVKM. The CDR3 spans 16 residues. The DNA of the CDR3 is TGTGCCAGCAGTGAGACCAGGGCGGGGGCCAAAAACATTCAGTACTTC. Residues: CASSETRAGAKNIQYF.

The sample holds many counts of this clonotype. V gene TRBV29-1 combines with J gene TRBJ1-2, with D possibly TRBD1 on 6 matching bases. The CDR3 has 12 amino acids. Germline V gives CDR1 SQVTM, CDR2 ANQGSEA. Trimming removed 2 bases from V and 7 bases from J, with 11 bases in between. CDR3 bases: TGCAGCGTTGAAAGGACAGTAGGTGGCTACACCTTC. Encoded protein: CSVERTVGGYTF.

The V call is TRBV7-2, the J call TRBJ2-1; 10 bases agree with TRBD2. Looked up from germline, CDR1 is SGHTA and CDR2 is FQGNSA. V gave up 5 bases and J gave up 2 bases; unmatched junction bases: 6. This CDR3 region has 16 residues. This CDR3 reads CASSAVAGGAYNEQFF. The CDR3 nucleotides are TGTGCCAGCAGCGCTGTAGCGGGGGGAGCCTACAATGAGCAGTTCTTC.

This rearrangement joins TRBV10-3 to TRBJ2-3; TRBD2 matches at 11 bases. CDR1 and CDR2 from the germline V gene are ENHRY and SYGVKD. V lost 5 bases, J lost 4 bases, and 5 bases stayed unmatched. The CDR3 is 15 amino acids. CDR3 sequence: CAISFGTSGADTQYF. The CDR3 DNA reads TGTGCCATCAGTTTTGGGACTAGCGGCGCAGATACGCAGTATTTT.

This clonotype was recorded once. The CDR3: CASRTRQGASGYTF. The CDR3 DNA sequence: TGTGCCAGCAGAACGAGACAGGGGGCCTCTGGCTACACCTTC. The V gene is TRBV12-3 or TRBV12-4, the J gene TRBJ1-2, with 10 bases lining up with TRBD1. V was clipped by 6 bases and J by 7 bases; unmatched bases: 8. The CDR3 extends over 14 amino acids.